The 32 T cell receptor beta chains below all came from one sample that was sequenced in a study of blood T cell repertoires in COVID-19. TCRdb's table, derived via immunoSEQ multiplex PCR, lists solely in-frame clones and lacks some. The data contain approximately 67,000 clones, 87% of them singletons. The sequenced sample was peripheral blood. The receptors stem from a man aged 50-60 years with active COVID-19.

The genes are TRBV19 and TRBJ2-5, with 9 bases fitting TRBD1. The germline gives CDR1 LNHDA, CDR2 SQIVND (reference sequence). The CDR3 runs 16 residues. The junction had 7 bases not matched to a gene; V was cut back by 4 bases and J by 1 base. The CDR3: CASSKVGTGTQETQYF. The CDR3 DNA reads as TGTGCCAGTAGTAAGGTGGGGACAGGGACCCAAGAGACCCAGTACTTC.

This chain links TRBV25-1 with TRBJ1-2; tentatively, D is TRBD1 (5 bases). The germline V and J ends were trimmed by 1 base and 6 bases, with 9 bases remaining between them. The CDR3 is 13 amino acids. Germline loops: CDR1 MGHDK, CDR2 SYGVNS. In nucleotides, the CDR3 is TGTGCCAGCAGTGAATTGGCGGGGGATGGCTACACCTTC. Its protein product is CASSELAGDGYTF.

The chain joins TRBV24-1 to TRBJ2-3; 7 positions agree with TRBD2. The CDR3 has 14 amino acids. Germline V lookup: CDR1 KGHDR, CDR2 SFDVKD. V trimming: 6 bases; J trimming: 2 bases; junction bases outside the gene matches: 4. CDR3: CATSPGRVTDTQYF. For the CDR3, the DNA is TGTGCCACCAGTCCAGGGAGGGTCACAGATACGCAGTATTTT.

The rearrangement links TRBV5-1 to TRBJ1-2; possible D gene TRBD1, 6 bases. The V end was cut by 4 bases, the J end by 2 bases, with 9 bases between. Germline V gene data show CDR1 as SGHRS and CDR2 as YFSETQ. The CDR3 extends over 13 amino acids. The CDR3 sequence is CASSRDTNYGYTF. The CDR3 bases are TGCGCCAGCAGCCGGGACACAAACTATGGCTACACCTTC.

This clone has just one count. The V and J genes are TRBV14 and TRBJ2-3; D is possibly TRBD2 (5 bases). The CDR3 has 13 amino acids. Germline lookup yields CDR1 SGHDN and CDR2 FVKESK. Deletions cut 1 base from V and 6 bases from J, with 8 bases between. The DNA of the CDR3 is TGTGCCAGCAGCCAAGGATCGGGGGATACGCAGTATTTT. Translating gives CASSQGSGDTQYF.

V and J are TRBV24-1 and TRBJ1-5, with a possible D match to TRBD1 (5 bases). Germline V gives CDR1 KGHDR, CDR2 SFDVKD. Trimming cost V 5 bases and J 4 bases, with 8 bases left between them. The CDR3 extends over 13 amino acids. DNA of the CDR3: TGTGCCACCAGTGCCGGGGGGAATCAGCCCCAGCATTTT. Its protein is CATSAGGNQPQHF.

This chain connects TRBV30 to TRBJ2-7; D perhaps matches TRBD1 (6 bases). Germline values: CDR1 GTSNPN, CDR2 SVGIG (reference sequence). The CDR3 consists of 13 residues. The V end lost 2 bases, the J end lost 5 bases, and 13 bases lay between the germline ends. The CDR3 protein is CAWSRGYSHEQYF. The CDR3, as DNA: TGTGCCTGGAGTAGGGGGTATTCCCACGAGCAGTACTTC.

V gene TRBV11-2 combines with J gene TRBJ1-2; D is undetermined. V lost 0 bases and J lost 5, with 10 bases in between. The germline V gene has CDR1 SGHAT and CDR2 FQNNGV. The CDR3 loop spans 14 amino acids. CDR3 sequence: CASSLEISGYGYTF. CDR3 sequence (DNA): TGTGCCAGCAGCTTAGAAATTTCGGGGTATGGCTACACCTTC.

The J gene is TRBJ2-7, the V gene TRBV2; TRBD2 agrees at 10 bases. CDR1 SNHLY and CDR2 FYNNEI come from the germline V gene. V shed 0 bases, J shed 2 bases, and the junction held 4 bases outside the gene matches. This CDR3 is 16 amino acids long. CDR3 sequence: CASSEAGSGRAYEQYF. In nucleotides, the CDR3 is TGTGCCAGCAGTGAAGCGGGGAGCGGGAGGGCCTACGAGCAGTACTTC.

The chain uses TRBV5-1 and TRBJ2-2; TRBD1 aligns across 8 bases. With V trimmed by 0 bases and J by 5 bases, 6 bases remained unmatched. Germline CDR1 and CDR2: SGHRS and YFSETQ. This CDR3 spans 16 amino acids. The CDR3 coding sequence is TGCGCCAGCAGCTTGGTATCAGGGGGCTTGACCGGGGAGCTGTTTTTT. The encoded protein is CASSLVSGGLTGELFF.

The chain couples TRBV30 to TRBJ2-5; 8 bases map to TRBD1. The trim removed 5 bases at V and 4 bases at J, leaving 3 bases unmatched. CDR3 length equals 12 residues. Germline V gene sequence: CDR1 GTSNPN, CDR2 SVGIG (reference sequence). The CDR3 loop is CAWGRGRETQYF. The CDR3, as DNA: TGTGCCTGGGGCAGGGGGCGAGAGACCCAGTACTTC. The variable domain in full, completed from reference TRBV30 and TRBJ2-5, reads SQTIHQWPATLVQPVGSPLSLECTVEGTSNPNLYWYRQAAGRGLQLLFYSVGIGQISSEVPQNLSASRPQDRQFILSSKKLLLSDSGFYLCAWGRGRETQYFGPGTRLLVL.

The rearrangement uses TRBV12-5 and TRBJ1-1; D is perhaps TRBD1 (6 bases). Germline CDR1 and CDR2: LGHNT and FRNRAP. The CDR3 is 17 amino acids. V shed 0 bases and J shed 1 base, with 15 bases lying between them. CDR3 sequence: CASGLVLGDTENTEAFF. CDR3 DNA sequence: TGTGCTAGTGGTTTGGTACTAGGGGACACAGAGAACACTGAAGCTTTCTTT.

The chain combines TRBV11-3 with TRBJ2-2; possible D gene TRBD2, 5 bases. This CDR3 region has 15 residues. Trimming removed 3 bases from V and 4 bases from J, with 12 bases in between. Looked up from germline, CDR1 is SGHNT and CDR2 is YENEEA. CDR3 nucleotide sequence: TGTGCCAGCAGCTTTTCGGGATCCCCCACCGGGGAGCTGTTTTTT. Protein sequence: CASSFSGSPTGELFF.

The J gene is TRBJ2-3, the V gene TRBV6-5; 9 bases agree with TRBD1. Germline assignment: CDR1 MNHEY and CDR2 SVGAGI. The V segment lost 7 bases and the J segment 5 bases; nucleotides outside the gene matches: 10. The CDR3 has 15 amino acids. CDR3: CASKLTGQGGDTQYF. The CDR3 nucleotides are TGTGCCAGCAAATTAACGGGACAGGGCGGAGATACGCAGTATTTT.

The chain uses TRBV5-1 and TRBJ2-7; 9 bases agree with TRBD1. This CDR3 is 15 amino acids long. Germline V gene lookup returns CDR1 SGHRS and CDR2 YFSETQ. J gave up 4 bases and V 0 bases, and 5 bases lay outside the gene matches. As DNA, the CDR3 is TGCGCCAGCAGCTTGGGACAGGGGGGAGGGTACGAGCAGTACTTC. This sequence encodes CASSLGQGGGYEQYF.

The V gene is TRBV19, the J gene TRBJ2-1, with 8 bases lining up with TRBD2. After removal of 5 bases from V and 10 bases from J, the junction contained 10 bases not matched to a gene. This CDR3 is 14 amino acids long. Germline-derived CDR1 and CDR2 are LNHDA and SQIVND (reference sequence). CDR3 coding DNA: TGTGCCAGTAGTCCCCGGCGGGGGGTAAGCGAGCAGTTCTTC. Protein: CASSPRRGVSEQFF. Looking up the rest from reference TRBV19 and TRBJ2-1 gives the full variable domain: DGGITQSPKYLFRKEGQNVTLSCEQNLNHDAMYWYRQDPGQGLRLIYYSQIVNDFQKGDIAEGYSVSREKKESFPLTVTSAQKNPTAFYLCASSPRRGVSEQFFGPGTRLTVL.

The gene calls are TRBV15 and TRBJ2-1; D possibly corresponds to TRBD2 (5 bases). The CDR3 is 15 amino acids. V lost 4 bases and J lost 6, with 16 bases in between. CDR1 is LNHNV, CDR2 YYDKDF, per germline (reference sequence). CDR3 nucleotide sequence: TGTGCCACCAGCAAACCCACCCCCCTAGCCAATGAGCAGTTCTTC. It codes for CATSKPTPLANEQFF.

V is TRBV9 and J is TRBJ2-7; 8 positions agree with TRBD1. The CDR3 totals 14 residues. Losses at the gene ends were 4 bases for V and 7 bases for J; bases not matched to a gene: 10. The germline CDR1 and CDR2 sequences are SGDLS and YYNGEE. The CDR3 bases are TGTGCCAGCAGCACCGGGACAGGAAGATTAGAGCAGTACTTC. This codes for CASSTGTGRLEQYF.

V and J are TRBV9 and TRBJ2-5; TRBD2 might be the D (5 bases). The CDR3 has 14 residues. V was clipped by 4 bases and J by 0 bases, with 10 bases between them. The germline gives CDR1 SGDLS, CDR2 YYNGEE. CDR3 coding DNA: TGTGCCAGCAGCCCCGCAGCGGACCAAGAGACCCAGTACTTC. The encoded protein is CASSPAADQETQYF. Drawing the rest from reference TRBV9 and TRBJ2-5, the complete variable domain is DSGVTQTPKHLITATGQRVTLRCSPRSGDLSVYWYQQSLDQGLQFLIQYYNGEERAKGNILERFSAQQFPDLHSELNLSSLELGDSALYFCASSPAADQETQYFGPGTRLLVL.

The chain recombines TRBV27 with TRBJ2-1; 10 bases are shared with TRBD1. This CDR3 is built from 16 residues. Germline V gene lookup returns CDR1 MNHEY and CDR2 SMNVEV (reference sequence). V was pared by 4 bases and J by 4 bases, with 7 bases of the junction left unmatched. CDR3 nucleotides: TGTGCCAGCAGTTCCTCGGACAGGGGGTATTACAATGAGCAGTTCTTC. This encodes CASSSSDRGYYNEQFF.

Note on this clone: Compared with germline, one end of the junction differs, possibly owing to a read error. V gene TRBV3-1 (or the pseudogene TRBV3-2) combines with J gene TRBJ1-2; D call uncertain. From germline, CDR1 is LGHDT and CDR2 YNNKEL (reference sequence). This CDR3 is built from 13 residues. This CDR3 reads CASSQGSNNGYTF. The DNA of the CDR3 is TGTGCCAGCAGCCAAGGCAGTAACAATGGCTACACCTTC.

The CDR3 is CASSLGLAGEDTQYF. The CDR3 bases are TGTGCCAGCAGCTTAGGTCTAGCGGGGGAGGATACGCAGTATTTT. The chain carries TRBV7-9 and TRBJ2-3, with 10 positions matching TRBD2. The CDR3 is made up of 15 amino acids. V gave up 1 base and J gave up 6 bases; unmatched junction bases: 4. Germline values: CDR1 SEHNR, CDR2 FQNEAQ (reference sequence).

The rearrangement uses TRBV30 and TRBJ2-1, with TRBD1 identical over 9 bases. V shed 3 bases, J shed 14 bases, and the junction held 8 bases outside the gene matches. Germline CDR1 GTSNPN, CDR2 SVGIG (reference sequence). The CDR3 length is 12 residues. The CDR3: CAWSLTGTGKFF. The CDR3 DNA follows: TGTGCCTGGAGCCTAACAGGGACAGGGAAGTTCTTC.

This rearrangement joins TRBV7-9 to TRBJ2-1, with 14 bases matching TRBD2. The CDR3 totals 19 residues. The germline gives CDR1 SEHNR, CDR2 FQNEAQ (reference sequence). With V trimmed by 5 bases and J by 0 bases, 9 bases remained unmatched. The CDR3 reads CASSEGTSGSVSSYNEQFF. The CDR3 DNA follows: TGTGCCAGCAGCGAAGGGACTAGCGGGAGTGTCAGCTCCTACAATGAGCAGTTCTTC.

This clone was detected a few times. The gene calls are TRBV6-2 or TRBV6-3 and TRBJ1-5; 9 bases agree with TRBD1. The germline gives CDR1 MNHEY, CDR2 SVGEGT. V shed 5 bases and J 6 bases; nucleotides not matched to a gene: 14. The CDR3 runs 17 residues. Written as DNA, the CDR3 is TGTGCCAGCAGTCCCGGGACAGGGAGGCCCCCGGTTCAGCCCCAGCATTTT. Its protein product is CASSPGTGRPPVQPQHF.

Notes on this clone: Additional DNA sequences in this sample encode the identical CDR3. The chain combines TRBV5-1 with TRBJ2-7; 9 bases line up with TRBD1. CDR1 and CDR2 from the germline V gene are SGHRS and YFSETQ. V shed 2 bases and J 1 base; nucleotides not matched to a gene: 1. The CDR3 has 14 residues. CDR3 DNA sequence: TGCGCCAGCAGCTTACAGGGGGCTTCCTACGAGCAGTACTTC. This codes for CASSLQGASYEQYF.

This sequence joins TRBV14 and TRBJ1-5, with D hard to call. CDR1 and CDR2 (germline): SGHDN, FVKESK. V was clipped by 1 base and J by 5 bases, with 9 bases between them. The CDR3 runs to 14 residues. The CDR3, as DNA: TGTGCCAGCAGCCAAGGACGAGGTTATCAGCCCCAGCATTTT. Translating gives CASSQGRGYQPQHF.

The chain couples TRBV7-2 to TRBJ2-2; D gene unclear. Trimming removed 1 base from V and 4 bases from J, with 7 bases in between. This CDR3 contains 14 residues. Germline CDR1 reads SGHTA; CDR2 reads FQGNSA. The CDR3 nucleotides read TGTGCCAGCAGCTTAGACTTAAGCACCGGGGAGCTGTTTTTT. This gives the protein CASSLDLSTGELFF. The variable domain in full, completed from reference TRBV7-2 and TRBJ2-2, reads GAGVSQSPSNKVTEKGKDVELRCDPISGHTALYWYRQSLGQGLEFLIYFQGNSAPDKSGLPSDRFSAERTGGSVSTLTIQRTQQEDSAVYLCASSLDLSTGELFFGEGSRLTVL.

The chain links TRBV7-9 to TRBJ1-5, with 10 bases lining up with TRBD1. Germline V gene sequence: CDR1 SEHNR, CDR2 FQNEAQ (reference sequence). V gave up 6 bases and J gave up 1 base; unmatched junction bases: 9. The length of the CDR3 is 17 residues. The DNA of the CDR3 is TGTGCCAGCAGTCACGACAGGGGGCAATACAGCAATCAGCCCCAGCATTTT. This codes for CASSHDRGQYSNQPQHF.

This CDR3 is CASSVQGRIKTQYF. The CDR3 nucleotides are TGCGCCAGCAGCGTACAGGGACGGATAAAGACCCAGTACTTC. J is TRBJ2-5 and V is TRBV5-1, with D possibly being TRBD1 (6 bases). The CDR3 spans 14 residues. CDR1 is SGHRS, CDR2 YFSETQ, per germline. V lost 4 bases to trimming and J lost 6 bases, with 16 bases between them. Variable domain in full (rest from reference TRBV5-1 and TRBJ2-5): KAGVTQTPRYLIKTRGQQVTLSCSPISGHRSVSWYQQTPGQGLQFLFEYFSETQRNKGNFPGRFSGRQFSNSRSEMNVSTLELGDSALYLCASSVQGRIKTQYFGPGTRLLVL.

V and J are TRBV9 and TRBJ1-3; D is undetermined. This CDR3 comprises 14 residues. Germline V gene lookup returns CDR1 SGDLS and CDR2 YYNGEE. V was cut by 4 bases and J by 0 bases, with 8 bases left in between. The CDR3 bases are TGTGCCAGCAGCTCTGGCAACTCTGGAAACACCATATATTTT. It translates to CASSSGNSGNTIYF. Combining the CDR3 with reference TRBV9 and TRBJ1-3 gives the whole variable domain DSGVTQTPKHLITATGQRVTLRCSPRSGDLSVYWYQQSLDQGLQFLIQYYNGEERAKGNILERFSAQQFPDLHSELNLSSLELGDSALYFCASSSGNSGNTIYFGEGSWLTVV.

This clone appeared once. The rearrangement links TRBV9 to TRBJ1-4, with TRBD1 matching over 7 bases. This CDR3 contains 14 residues. Losses at the gene ends were 1 base for V and 6 bases for J; bases not matched to a gene: 3. Germline assignment: CDR1 SGDLS and CDR2 YYNGEE. CDR3: CASSVQGEDEKLFF. The CDR3 DNA sequence: TGTGCCAGCAGCGTACAGGGGGAGGATGAAAAACTGTTTTTT.